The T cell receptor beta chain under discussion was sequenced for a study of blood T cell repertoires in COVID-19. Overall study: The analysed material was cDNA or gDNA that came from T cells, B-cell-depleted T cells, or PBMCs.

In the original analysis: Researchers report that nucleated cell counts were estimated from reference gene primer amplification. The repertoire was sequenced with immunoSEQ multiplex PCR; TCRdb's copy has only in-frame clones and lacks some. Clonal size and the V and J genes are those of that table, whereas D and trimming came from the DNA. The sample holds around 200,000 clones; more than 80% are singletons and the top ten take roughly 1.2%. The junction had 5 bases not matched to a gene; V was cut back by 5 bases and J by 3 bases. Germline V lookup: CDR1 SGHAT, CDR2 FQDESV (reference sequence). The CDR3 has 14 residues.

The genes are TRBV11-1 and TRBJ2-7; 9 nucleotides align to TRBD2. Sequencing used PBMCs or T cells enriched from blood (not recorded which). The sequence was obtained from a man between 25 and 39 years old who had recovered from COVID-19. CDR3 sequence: CASSVVAGDYEQYF. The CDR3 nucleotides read TGTGCCAGCAGCGTCGTAGCGGGGGACTACGAGCAGTACTTC.